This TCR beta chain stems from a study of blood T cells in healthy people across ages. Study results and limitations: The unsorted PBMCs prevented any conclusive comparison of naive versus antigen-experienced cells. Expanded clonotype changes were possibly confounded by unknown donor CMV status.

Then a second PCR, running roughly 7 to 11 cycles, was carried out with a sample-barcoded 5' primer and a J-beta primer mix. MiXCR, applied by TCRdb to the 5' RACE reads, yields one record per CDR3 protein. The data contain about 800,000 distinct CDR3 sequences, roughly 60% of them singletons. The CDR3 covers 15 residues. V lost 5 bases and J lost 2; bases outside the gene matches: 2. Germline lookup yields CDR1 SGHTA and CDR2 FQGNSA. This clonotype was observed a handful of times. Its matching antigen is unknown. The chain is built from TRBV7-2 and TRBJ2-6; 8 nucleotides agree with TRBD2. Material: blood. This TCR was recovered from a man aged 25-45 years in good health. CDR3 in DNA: TGTGCCAGCAGCCGGGGGGGGCCTGGGGCCAACGTCCTGACTTTC. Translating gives CASSRGGPGANVLTF.